This is a list of T cell receptor beta chains from one sample in a study of blood T cells in healthy people across ages. TCRdb itself ran the 5' RACE reads through MiXCR, one entry per CDR3 protein. The table includes 590,000 or so distinct CDR3 sequences, less than 35% detected once. Sequenced material: blood. The receptors originated from a woman older than 75 in good health. Both conserved end residues are part of each CDR3. D genes are given only for firm matches. Some rows mark clone size as missing; the rest say once, few, many or name a class of expanded clone.

clone_size: many
d_call: NA
v_call: TRBV5-1
j_call: TRBJ2-5
cdr3_aa: CASSLAMTPMETQYF
cdr3_nt: TGCGCCAGCAGCTTGGCCATGACGCCGATGGAGACCCAGTACTTC

clone_size: NA
d_call: NA
v_call: TRBV4-3
j_call: TRBJ2-5
cdr3_aa: CASSQAAVLVETQYF
cdr3_nt: TGCGCCAGCAGCCAAGCTGCGGTGTTGGTGGAGACCCAGTACTTC

clone_size: many
d_call: NA
v_call: TRBV3-1
j_call: TRBJ2-5
cdr3_aa: CASSQTTGVRTQYF
cdr3_nt: TGTGCCAGCAGCCAAACGACAGGTGTTCGGACCCAGTACTTC

clone_size: NA
d_call: NA
v_call: TRBV7-2
j_call: TRBJ2-5
cdr3_aa: CASSPRTSGETQYF
cdr3_nt: TGTGCCAGCAGCCCCCGGACCAGCGGAGAGACCCAGTACTTC

clone_size: many
d_call: TRBD1
v_call: TRBV27
j_call: TRBJ2-5
cdr3_aa: CASSWGQGETQYF
cdr3_nt: TGTGCCAGCAGTTGGGGACAGGGAGAGACCCAGTACTTC

clone_size: once
d_call: NA
v_call: TRBV20-1
j_call: TRBJ1-3
cdr3_aa: CSASTPDGWSGNTIYF
cdr3_nt: TGCAGTGCTTCTACCCCTGACGGATGGTCTGGAAACACCATATATTTT

clone_size: many
d_call: NA
v_call: TRBV15
j_call: TRBJ1-6
cdr3_aa: CATSRVSGVGGSPLHF
cdr3_nt: TGTGCCACCAGCAGAGTATCAGGGGTCGGTGGCTCACCCCTCCACTTT

clone_size: many
d_call: TRBD1
v_call: TRBV11-1
j_call: TRBJ2-5
cdr3_aa: CASSLGVGQGVETQYF
cdr3_nt: TGTGCCAGCAGCTTAGGAGTTGGACAGGGCGTGGAGACCCAGTACTTC

clone_size: once
d_call: TRBD1
v_call: TRBV27
j_call: TRBJ1-6
cdr3_aa: CASSRGTAYNSPLHF
cdr3_nt: TGTGCCAGCAGCCGCGGGACAGCTTATAATTCACCCCTCCACTTT

clone_size: many
d_call: NA
v_call: TRBV7-2
j_call: TRBJ2-1
cdr3_aa: CASSLMGGQGKNNEQFF
cdr3_nt: TGTGCCAGCAGCTTAATGGGGGGGCAAGGGAAAAACAATGAGCAGTTCTTC

clone_size: once
d_call: NA
v_call: TRBV20-1
j_call: TRBJ1-2
cdr3_aa: CSARDEGGPSYGYTF
cdr3_nt: TGCAGTGCTAGAGACGAGGGGGGGCCTAGCTATGGCTACACCTTC

clone_size: few
d_call: NA
v_call: TRBV7-2
j_call: TRBJ1-3
cdr3_aa: CASSLESALGNTIYF
cdr3_nt: TGTGCCAGCAGCTTAGAGTCGGCGCTTGGAAACACCATATATTTT

clone_size: many
d_call: TRBD2
v_call: TRBV5-1
j_call: TRBJ2-3
cdr3_aa: CASSSSGTSSTDTQYF
cdr3_nt: TGCGCCAGCAGTTCTAGCGGAACCTCAAGCACAGATACGCAGTATTTT

clone_size: NA
d_call: NA
v_call: TRBV20-1
j_call: TRBJ2-7
cdr3_aa: CSARGQGLVSDEQYF
cdr3_nt: TGCAGTGCTAGGGGGCAGGGGCTCGTCTCCGACGAGCAGTACTTC

clone_size: many
d_call: TRBD1
v_call: TRBV20-1
j_call: TRBJ1-2
cdr3_aa: CSVFPPDRRYGYTF
cdr3_nt: TGCAGTGTTTTTCCCCCGGACAGGCGCTATGGCTACACCTTC

clone_size: NA
d_call: TRBD2
v_call: TRBV7-2
j_call: TRBJ2-5
cdr3_aa: CASSSPTSPRQYF
cdr3_nt: TGTGCCAGCAGCTCGCCGACTAGCCCACGACAGTACTTC

clone_size: NA
d_call: TRBD1
v_call: TRBV20-1
j_call: TRBJ1-1
cdr3_aa: CSAPNRGWVDTEAFF
cdr3_nt: TGCAGTGCTCCAAACAGGGGGTGGGTGGACACTGAAGCTTTCTTT

clone_size: many
d_call: NA
v_call: TRBV7-3
j_call: TRBJ1-2
cdr3_aa: CASSLMSGSGGYTF
cdr3_nt: TGTGCCAGCAGCTTAATGTCAGGTTCGGGCGGCTACACCTTC

clone_size: NA
d_call: TRBD1
v_call: TRBV4-3
j_call: TRBJ1-1
cdr3_aa: CASSQDLRGRDFF
cdr3_nt: TGCGCCAGCAGCCAAGACCTTAGGGGGCGGGATTTCTTT

clone_size: many
d_call: NA
v_call: TRBV6-2/TRBV6-3
j_call: TRBJ1-1
cdr3_aa: CASSYLNTEAFF
cdr3_nt: TGTGCCAGCAGTTACTTGAACACTGAAGCTTTCTTT

clone_size: many
d_call: TRBD1
v_call: TRBV30
j_call: TRBJ2-7
cdr3_aa: CAWWTGLAHEQYF
cdr3_nt: TGTGCCTGGTGGACAGGGCTCGCTCACGAGCAGTACTTC

clone_size: few
d_call: TRBD2
v_call: TRBV6-2/TRBV6-3
j_call: TRBJ2-7
cdr3_aa: CASSDPTSGGPFYEQYF
cdr3_nt: TGTGCCAGCAGCGATCCTACTAGCGGGGGACCATTTTACGAGCAGTACTTC

clone_size: NA
d_call: NA
v_call: TRBV7-6
j_call: TRBJ1-5
cdr3_aa: CASSLNVPGPLVDQPQHF
cdr3_nt: TGTGCCAGCAGCTTAAACGTACCGGGCCCGCTAGTGGATCAGCCCCAGCATTTT

clone_size: many
d_call: NA
v_call: TRBV12-3/TRBV12-4
j_call: TRBJ2-5
cdr3_aa: CASSLSPGHQETQYF
cdr3_nt: TGTGCCAGCAGTTTAAGCCCAGGACACCAAGAGACCCAGTACTTC

clone_size: many
d_call: NA
v_call: TRBV5-1
j_call: TRBJ1-1
cdr3_aa: CASSLLANTEAFF
cdr3_nt: TGCGCCAGCAGCTTGCTTGCGAACACTGAAGCTTTCTTT

clone_size: NA
d_call: NA
v_call: TRBV10-3
j_call: TRBJ2-2
cdr3_aa: CAISAATGGVNTGELFF
cdr3_nt: TGTGCCATCAGTGCGGCAACAGGCGGGGTTAACACCGGGGAGCTGTTTTTT

clone_size: many
d_call: NA
v_call: TRBV5-1
j_call: TRBJ1-2
cdr3_aa: CASSLSGGDGYTF
cdr3_nt: TGCGCCAGCAGCTTGTCGGGGGGGGACGGCTACACCTTC

clone_size: many
d_call: TRBD1
v_call: TRBV6-6
j_call: TRBJ2-1
cdr3_aa: CASGGTGAPNEQFF
cdr3_nt: TGTGCCAGCGGTGGGACAGGGGCCCCCAATGAGCAGTTCTTC

clone_size: NA
d_call: TRBD1
v_call: TRBV4-2
j_call: TRBJ2-3
cdr3_aa: CVSTRQGTDTQYF
cdr3_nt: TGTGTCAGCACCAGACAGGGAACCGATACGCAGTATTTT

clone_size: once
d_call: NA
v_call: TRBV12-3/TRBV12-4
j_call: TRBJ2-7
cdr3_aa: CASRQGGKSEQYF
cdr3_nt: TGTGCCAGCAGGCAGGGGGGGAAGAGCGAGCAGTACTTC

clone_size: NA
d_call: NA
v_call: TRBV20-1
j_call: TRBJ1-5
cdr3_aa: CSAIDSLGSSNRPQHF
cdr3_nt: TGCAGTGCCATAGATTCCTTGGGGAGTTCCAATCGGCCCCAGCATTTT

clone_size: NA
d_call: NA
v_call: TRBV7-6
j_call: TRBJ2-3
cdr3_aa: CVSSPGSSTDTQYF
cdr3_nt: TGTGTCAGCAGCCCCGGGAGCTCCACAGATACGCAGTATTTT

clone_size: few
d_call: NA
v_call: TRBV20-1
j_call: TRBJ1-6
cdr3_aa: CSTILRSSYNSPLHF
cdr3_nt: TGCAGTACTATTCTCCGGAGCTCCTATAATTCACCCCTCCACTTT

clone_size: few
d_call: NA
v_call: TRBV6-5
j_call: TRBJ1-4
cdr3_aa: CASSLTRTNEKLFF
cdr3_nt: TGTGCCAGCAGCTTGACTAGGACTAATGAAAAACTGTTTTTT

clone_size: few
d_call: NA
v_call: TRBV18
j_call: TRBJ1-1
cdr3_aa: CASSPGPGLQAFF
cdr3_nt: TGTGCCAGCTCACCAGGTCCGGGACTTCAAGCTTTCTTT

clone_size: many
d_call: NA
v_call: TRBV9
j_call: TRBJ1-6
cdr3_aa: CASSQSRIGSPLHF
cdr3_nt: TGTGCCAGCAGCCAAAGCCGGATTGGATCACCCCTCCACTTT

clone_size: many
d_call: NA
v_call: TRBV3-1
j_call: TRBJ2-7
cdr3_aa: CASSPGLEYEQYF
cdr3_nt: TGTGCCAGCAGCCCTGGACTGGAATACGAGCAGTACTTC

clone_size: NA
d_call: NA
v_call: TRBV12-3/TRBV12-4
j_call: TRBJ2-5
cdr3_aa: CASSLGAGGLETQYF
cdr3_nt: TGTGCCAGCAGTTTGGGAGCTGGGGGCCTGGAGACCCAGTACTTC

clone_size: NA
d_call: TRBD2
v_call: TRBV7-2
j_call: TRBJ2-7
cdr3_aa: CASSFTSGGMRNEQYF
cdr3_nt: TGTGCCAGCAGCTTTACTAGCGGGGGGATGAGGAACGAGCAGTACTTC

clone_size: few
d_call: TRBD1
v_call: TRBV10-3
j_call: TRBJ2-2
cdr3_aa: CAISGGQGARSGELFF
cdr3_nt: TGTGCCATCAGTGGAGGGCAGGGGGCGCGGTCCGGGGAGCTGTTTTTT

clone_size: NA
d_call: NA
v_call: TRBV6-5
j_call: TRBJ1-1
cdr3_aa: CASSYQGRYTEAFF
cdr3_nt: TGTGCCAGCAGTTACCAGGGACGGTACACTGAAGCTTTCTTT

clone_size: few
d_call: NA
v_call: TRBV4-3
j_call: TRBJ2-1
cdr3_aa: CASSQALQGVGVNEQFF
cdr3_nt: TGCGCCAGCAGCCAAGCGCTTCAAGGGGTCGGGGTCAATGAGCAGTTCTTC

clone_size: NA
d_call: TRBD2
v_call: TRBV11-2
j_call: TRBJ2-2
cdr3_aa: CASSLFSGGLNTGELFF
cdr3_nt: TGTGCCAGCAGCTTGTTTAGCGGGGGGCTGAACACCGGGGAGCTGTTTTTT

clone_size: NA
d_call: NA
v_call: TRBV15
j_call: TRBJ1-3
cdr3_aa: CATSREGGNTIYF
cdr3_nt: TGTGCCACCAGCAGAGAAGGAGGAAACACCATATATTTT

clone_size: NA
d_call: NA
v_call: TRBV5-1
j_call: TRBJ2-3
cdr3_aa: CASSLAQQADTQYF
cdr3_nt: TGCGCCAGCAGCTTGGCCCAGCAGGCAGATACGCAGTATTTT

clone_size: many
d_call: NA
v_call: TRBV6-6
j_call: TRBJ1-4
cdr3_aa: CASSYDSLGEKLFF
cdr3_nt: TGTGCCAGCAGTTACGACTCATTGGGCGAAAAACTGTTTTTT

clone_size: many
d_call: NA
v_call: TRBV11-2
j_call: TRBJ2-7
cdr3_aa: CASSLDRVEQYF
cdr3_nt: TGTGCCAGCAGCTTAGATCGGGTAGAGCAGTACTTC

clone_size: NA
d_call: NA
v_call: TRBV2
j_call: TRBJ1-1
cdr3_aa: CASRAGDWNTEAFF
cdr3_nt: TGTGCCAGCAGGGCCGGGGATTGGAACACTGAAGCTTTCTTT

clone_size: many
d_call: TRBD2
v_call: TRBV7-2
j_call: TRBJ2-3
cdr3_aa: CASSILAESTDTQYF
cdr3_nt: TGTGCCAGCAGCATCCTAGCGGAAAGCACAGATACGCAGTATTTT

clone_size: many
d_call: NA
v_call: TRBV20-1
j_call: TRBJ1-5
cdr3_aa: CSASGQVNQPQHF
cdr3_nt: TGCAGTGCTAGCGGACAAGTCAATCAGCCCCAGCATTTT

clone_size: NA
d_call: NA
v_call: TRBV4-3
j_call: TRBJ1-1
cdr3_aa: CASSQDAGTNTEAFF
cdr3_nt: TGCGCCAGCAGCCAAGACGCGGGGACGAACACTGAAGCTTTCTTT

clone_size: many
d_call: NA
v_call: TRBV7-2
j_call: TRBJ2-4
cdr3_aa: CASSLATGTPQNIQYF
cdr3_nt: TGTGCCAGCAGCTTAGCTACCGGGACCCCTCAAAACATTCAGTACTTC

clone_size: NA
d_call: NA
v_call: TRBV5-1
j_call: TRBJ1-6
cdr3_aa: CASSLVGGGINSPLHF
cdr3_nt: TGCGCCAGCAGCTTGGTCGGGGGCGGAATAAATTCACCCCTCCACTTT

clone_size: few
d_call: TRBD1
v_call: TRBV7-9
j_call: TRBJ1-3
cdr3_aa: CASSFLTGDISGNTIYF
cdr3_nt: TGTGCCAGCAGCTTCCTTACAGGGGACATCTCTGGAAACACCATATATTTT

clone_size: many
d_call: NA
v_call: TRBV6-2/TRBV6-3
j_call: TRBJ2-5
cdr3_aa: CASSILVGETQYF
cdr3_nt: TGTGCCAGCAGCATACTAGTAGGAGAGACCCAGTACTTC